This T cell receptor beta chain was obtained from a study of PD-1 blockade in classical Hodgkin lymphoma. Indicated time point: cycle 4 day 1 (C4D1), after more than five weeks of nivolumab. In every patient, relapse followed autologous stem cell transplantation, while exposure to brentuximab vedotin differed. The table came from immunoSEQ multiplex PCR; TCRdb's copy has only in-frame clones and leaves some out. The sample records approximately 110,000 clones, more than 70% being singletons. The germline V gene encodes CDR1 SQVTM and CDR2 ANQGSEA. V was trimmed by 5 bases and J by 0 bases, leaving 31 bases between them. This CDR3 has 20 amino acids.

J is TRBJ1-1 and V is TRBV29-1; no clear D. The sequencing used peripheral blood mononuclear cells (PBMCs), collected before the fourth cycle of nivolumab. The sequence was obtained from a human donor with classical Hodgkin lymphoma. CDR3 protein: CSVKTRQFDSTGPMNTEAFF. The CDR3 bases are TGCAGCGTTAAGACCCGCCAATTTGATTCGACCGGGCCCATGAACACTGAAGCTTTCTTT.